Listed here are 20 T cell receptor beta chains from one sample, sequenced in a study of cytomegalovirus exposure and HLA in healthy donors. PCR amplification relied on 60 Vbeta primers (plus 13 Jbeta primers). Repertoires were generated with immunoSEQ multiplex PCR, while TCRdb's copy carries only in-frame clones and drops some. The table includes about 160,000 clones, about 81% detected once. Sequencing was carried out using PBMCs. The receptors shown here come from a girl aged 2 to 10 in good health and CMV-seropositive.

The rearrangement joins TRBV11-2 to TRBJ2-7; D remains ambiguous. CDR1 and CDR2 from the germline V gene are SGHAT and FQNNGV. This CDR3 comprises 12 residues. Trimming removed 4 bases at V and 1 base at J, with 5 bases between. CDR3: CASSYGSYEQYF. The DNA for the CDR3 is TGTGCCAGCAGCTACGGTTCCTACGAGCAGTACTTC.

V and J are TRBV10-3 and TRBJ2-7; 8 bases are a match to TRBD1. The CDR3 length is 14 residues. V lost 10 bases to trimming and J lost 1 base; unmatched junction nucleotides: 9. Germline V gives CDR1 ENHRY, CDR2 SYGVKD. CDR3 protein: CASVGQVGSYEQYF. The CDR3 nucleotides are TGTGCCAGCGTGGGACAGGTGGGGTCCTACGAGCAGTACTTC.

The chain is built from TRBV20-1 and TRBJ2-7, with D perhaps matching TRBD1 (6 bases). The CDR3 runs 11 residues. The germline gives CDR1 DFQATT, CDR2 SNEGSKA (reference sequence). Trimming left V 6 bases short and J 11 bases short, with 17 bases between. The CDR3 is CSAFSSTGEYF. DNA for the CDR3: TGCAGTGCCTTTAGCTCGACAGGAGAGTACTTC.

V gene TRBV4-1 combines with J gene TRBJ2-5, with TRBD2 matching 9 bases. J gave up 5 bases and V 0 bases, and 13 bases lay outside the gene matches. The CDR3 extends over 18 amino acids. The germline V gene encodes CDR1 MGHRA and CDR2 YSYEKL. CDR3 in DNA: TGCGCCAGCAGCCAAGAAGAGGGAGTAGCGGGAGCGGAGGAGACCCAGTACTTC. Amino acids: CASSQEEGVAGAEETQYF.

The chain has TRBV9 and TRBJ2-5; TRBD1 agrees at 9 bases. CDR1 and CDR2 from the germline V gene are SGDLS and YYNGEE. CDR3 length: 15 amino acids. V was pared by 0 bases and J by 5 bases, with 5 bases of the junction left unmatched. The CDR3 is CASSVEGGTGETQYF. For the CDR3, the DNA is TGTGCCAGCAGCGTAGAGGGAGGGACAGGGGAGACCCAGTACTTC.

The chain employs TRBV14 and TRBJ2-5, with 13 bases lining up with TRBD2. The CDR3 length is 20 residues. Germline CDR1 SGHDN, CDR2 FVKESK. With 1 base clipped from V and 6 bases from J, the junction kept 17 bases outside the gene matches. Here the CDR3 DNA reads TGTGCCAGCAGCCAAGTCCAAGTTCAGCCCCGGACTAGCGGGAGAAAGACCCAGTACTTC. Translation gives CASSQVQVQPRTSGRKTQYF.

The J gene is TRBJ1-1, the V gene TRBV9; maybe TRBD1 (6 bases). V gave up 4 bases and J gave up 2 bases, with 12 bases separating them. CDR3 length: 14 residues. Germline lookup yields CDR1 SGDLS and CDR2 YYNGEE. The CDR3 nucleotides are TGTGCCAGCAGCTCGGAGACAGGCAACACTGAAGCTTTCTTT. Amino acid sequence: CASSSETGNTEAFF.

This clone has just a few counts. The chain joins TRBV19 to TRBJ2-7; 9 nucleotides match TRBD2. The CDR3 runs to 14 residues. The germline V gene encodes CDR1 LNHDA and CDR2 SQIVND (reference sequence). V lost 5 bases, J lost 2 bases, and 4 bases stayed unmatched. The CDR3 loop is CASSLTSGPYEQYF. The CDR3 region has the DNA TGTGCCAGTAGTTTGACTAGCGGTCCCTACGAGCAGTACTTC.

The chain recombines TRBV5-1 with TRBJ2-5, with 9 bases that match TRBD2. Germline V gene sequence: CDR1 SGHRS, CDR2 YFSETQ. CDR3 size: 16 residues. The J segment lost 4 bases and the V segment lost 0 bases, leaving 7 bases of the junction unmatched. CDR3 nucleotide sequence: TGCGCCAGCAGCTTGGGTCGGACTAGCGTCGTAGAGACCCAGTACTTC. Its translation is CASSLGRTSVVETQYF.

The chain carries TRBV4-1 and TRBJ2-3, with 7 bases matching TRBD2. This CDR3 has 18 amino acids. Trimming removed 4 bases from V and 0 bases from J; junction bases left unmatched: 13. Germline loops: CDR1 MGHRA, CDR2 YSYEKL. CDR3: CASSPAGLAATSTDTQYF. The DNA for the CDR3 is TGCGCCAGCAGCCCCGCGGGGCTAGCGGCTACTAGCACAGATACGCAGTATTTT.

The V gene is TRBV6-5, the J gene TRBJ2-1; tentative D call: TRBD2 (6 bases). CDR1 is MNHEY and CDR2 is SVGAGI in the germline V gene. The germline V and J ends were trimmed by 9 bases and 4 bases, with 13 bases remaining between them. The CDR3 spans 13 residues. The chain's CDR3 is CASGRDSYNEQFF. CDR3 sequence (DNA): TGTGCCAGTGGAAGGGACTCTTACAATGAGCAGTTCTTC.

The CDR3 reads CASSDSGAGGPETQYF. For the CDR3, the DNA is TGTGCCAGCAGTGACTCGGGAGCGGGAGGGCCAGAGACCCAGTACTTC. The chain joins TRBV6-4 to TRBJ2-5; 10 positions match TRBD2. CDR1 is MRHNA, CDR2 SNTAGT, per germline. The CDR3 has 16 amino acids. After removal of 0 bases from V and 4 bases from J, the junction contained 5 bases not matched to a gene.

This clone was seen once. This rearrangement joins TRBV7-9 to TRBJ2-1; a possible D gene is TRBD1 (5 bases). The CDR3 consists of 15 residues. V was cut by 8 bases and J by 0 bases, with 14 bases left in between. Germline V lookup: CDR1 SEHNR, CDR2 FQNEAQ (reference sequence). CDR3 DNA sequence: TGTGCCAGCGACAGACACCAGAGCTCCTACAATGAGCAGTTCTTC. This gives the protein CASDRHQSSYNEQFF.

CDR3 coding DNA: TGTGCCAGCAGCCCACTACGAGGCAATCAGCCCCAGCATTTT. This translates into CASSPLRGNQPQHF. This chain joins TRBV11-2 and TRBJ1-5; D remains unclear. V shed 5 bases and J shed 2 bases, with 10 bases lying between them. Germline loops: CDR1 SGHAT, CDR2 FQNNGV. The CDR3 has 14 residues.

The rearrangement joins TRBV30 to TRBJ2-6; no clear D gene. Germline assignment: CDR1 GTSNPN and CDR2 SVGIG (reference sequence). Trimming shortened V by 6 bases and J by 0 bases, and 9 bases separated the two germline ends. This CDR3 comprises 14 residues. This CDR3 reads CACPGFSGANVLTF. The CDR3 DNA reads as TGTGCCTGTCCGGGTTTCTCTGGGGCCAACGTCCTGACTTTC. The whole variable domain, filled in from reference TRBV30 and TRBJ2-6, reads SQTIHQWPATLVQPVGSPLSLECTVEGTSNPNLYWYRQAAGRGLQLLFYSVGIGQISSEVPQNLSASRPQDRQFILSSKKLLLSDSGFYLCACPGFSGANVLTFGAGSRLTVL.

The chain joins TRBV29-1 to TRBJ2-5, with D maybe TRBD1 (6 bases). The CDR3 is 16 residues long. Germline V gene lookup returns CDR1 SQVTM and CDR2 ANQGSEA. Trimming pared 5 bases from V and 5 bases from J, leaving 24 bases between. CDR3 residues: CSVSGEITGTMETQYF. CDR3 nucleotide sequence: TGCAGCGTTTCCGGCGAAATCACCGGGACAATGGAGACCCAGTACTTC. Combining the CDR3 with reference TRBV29-1 and TRBJ2-5 gives the whole variable domain SAVISQKPSRDICQRGTSLTIQCQVDSQVTMMFWYRQQPGQSLTLIATANQGSEATYESGFVIDKFPISRPNLTFSTLTVSNMSPEDSSIYLCSVSGEITGTMETQYFGPGTRLLVL.

This sequence joins TRBV20-1 and TRBJ1-2, with 7 bases identical to TRBD1. CDR1 and CDR2 (germline): DFQATT, SNEGSKA (reference sequence). There are 11 residues in the CDR3. V lost 6 bases and J lost 6; bases outside the gene matches: 4. CDR3 in amino acids: CSAPQGNGYTF. CDR3 DNA: TGCAGTGCGCCACAGGGGAATGGCTACACCTTC.

The V call is TRBV25-1, the J call TRBJ1-5; 9 bases align to TRBD1. This CDR3 contains 14 residues. Germline loops: CDR1 MGHDK, CDR2 SYGVNS. J gave up 5 bases and V 6 bases, and 5 bases lay outside the gene matches. CDR3 amino acids: CASRQQGADQPQHF. The CDR3, as DNA: TGTGCCAGCAGGCAACAGGGGGCCGATCAGCCCCAGCATTTT. Full variable domain (missing parts from reference TRBV25-1 and TRBJ1-5): EADIYQTPRYLVIGTGKKITLECSQTMGHDKMYWYQQDPGMELHLIHYSYGVNSTEKGDLSSESTVSRIRTEHFPLTLESARPSHTSQYLCASRQQGADQPQHFGDGTRLSIL.

V usage is TRBV27 and J usage is TRBJ2-1; 10 bases match TRBD1. Germline V gene lookup returns CDR1 MNHEY and CDR2 SMNVEV (reference sequence). Germline trimming cut 6 bases from V and 7 bases from J; bases unmatched to any gene: 15. This CDR3 comprises 17 residues. The CDR3 DNA is TGTGCCAGCAGAAAAGAACACCGGGACAGGGGTGGGAATGAGCAGTTCTTC. It codes for CASRKEHRDRGGNEQFF.

The CDR3 region is CASSPWQGFQPQHF. The CDR3 DNA sequence: TGTGCCAGCTCACCCTGGCAGGGGTTTCAGCCCCAGCATTTT. The chain uses TRBV18 and TRBJ1-5, with a tentative D call TRBD1 (6 bases). This CDR3 comprises 14 residues. CDR1 is KGHSH, CDR2 LQKENI, per germline. Trimming took off 3 bases at V and 6 bases at J, with 12 bases between the two ends.